This T cell receptor (beta chain) was recovered during a study of tumor-infiltrating lymphocytes in primary liver carcinoma. TCR beta cDNA came from about 0.45 ug total RNA, primed with a constant-region primer. Construction of TCR beta libraries relied on three successive nested multiplex PCR rounds employing slightly modified ARM-PCR. Use of TRBV1-TRBV30 forward primers with a C-beta reverse primer characterized the first two PCR rounds, which lasted about 9 cycles each. In TCRdb, the multiplex PCR reads were re-called with MiXCR into one record per CDR3 protein. The table lists about 350,000 distinct CDR3 sequences, roughly 61% of them singletons. This clonotype has a count of ten or more. RNA isolated from unsorted whole blood supplied the blood RNA, with germline DNA also extracted. V was trimmed by 4 bases and J by 5 bases, leaving 24 bases between them. This CDR3 spans 18 amino acids. Germline CDR1 is SGHAT and CDR2 is FQDESV (reference sequence).

The sample consisted of peripheral blood. The chain carries TRBV11-1 and TRBJ2-1; D perhaps matches TRBD2 (6 bases). The TCR comes from a man aged 40-49 years with primary liver carcinoma and hepatitis B virus infection. This CDR3 reads CASSSSGTPPRGNNEQFF. In nucleotides, the CDR3 is TGTGCCAGCAGCTCCTCCGGGACTCCTCCCCGGGGAAACAATGAGCAGTTCTTC. Filled out from reference TRBV11-1 and TRBJ2-1, the complete variable domain reads EAEVAQSPRYKITEKSQAVAFWCDPISGHATLYWYRQILGQGPELLVQFQDESVVDDSQLPKDRFSAERLKGVDSTLKIQPAELGDSAMYLCASSSSGTPPRGNNEQFFGPGTRLTVL.